A selection of T cell receptor beta chains follows, all from one sample in a study of shared clonotypes between healthy human individuals. TCRdb keeps only in-frame clones here, not all; method: immunoSEQ multiplex PCR. The table records roughly 500,000 clones, more than 95% of them present only once. The sample taken for sequencing was naive CD4+ T cells sorted from blood. All receptors come from a woman in her twenties or thirties in good health. The CDR3 runs from the conserved cysteine through the conserved F or W. Fields, in order: clone size, D gene, V gene, J gene, CDR3 DNA, CDR3 protein. A D gene is named only where the DNA matches it firmly. Clone size appears in some rows only: once, few, many, or a class for an expanded clone.

clone_size: .; d_call: TRBD1; v_call: TRBV5-1; j_call: TRBJ2-5; cdr3_nt: TGCGCCAGCAGCTTCACAGGGGAAGAGACCCAGTACTTC; cdr3_aa: CASSFTGEETQYF
clone_size: few; d_call: .; v_call: TRBV7-2; j_call: TRBJ1-5; cdr3_nt: TGTGCCAGCACCCCCCGGGACGGCAATCAGCCCCAGCATTTT; cdr3_aa: CASTPRDGNQPQHF
clone_size: .; d_call: TRBD2; v_call: TRBV30; j_call: TRBJ2-7; cdr3_nt: TGTGCCTGGAGTGTTGGGCTAGCGGGAGTCGAGCAGTACTTC; cdr3_aa: CAWSVGLAGVEQYF
clone_size: .; d_call: TRBD2; v_call: TRBV7-6; j_call: TRBJ2-1; cdr3_nt: TGTGCCAGCAGCTTAGCGATCCAGCGGGGAAACAATGAGCAGTTCTTC; cdr3_aa: CASSLAIQRGNNEQFF
clone_size: .; d_call: TRBD1; v_call: TRBV27; j_call: TRBJ2-1; cdr3_nt: TGTGCCAGCAGTCGCGGACAGGGCAACAATGAGCAGTTCTTC; cdr3_aa: CASSRGQGNNEQFF
clone_size: .; d_call: .; v_call: TRBV15; j_call: TRBJ2-7; cdr3_nt: TGTGCCACCAGCAGAGAACGGAGGAGCGGACCCACCTACGAGCAGTACTTC; cdr3_aa: CATSRERRSGPTYEQYF
clone_size: .; d_call: .; v_call: TRBV4-1; j_call: TRBJ2-7; cdr3_nt: TGCGCCAGCAGCCATCACGGCGACAGATCCGCTGGGGAGCAGTACTTC; cdr3_aa: CASSHHGDRSAGEQYF
clone_size: .; d_call: .; v_call: TRBV7-7; j_call: TRBJ2-6; cdr3_nt: TGTGCCAGCAGCTTAAAGGGGGGCTCTGGGGCCAACGTCCTGACTTTC; cdr3_aa: CASSLKGGSGANVLTF
clone_size: .; d_call: TRBD1; v_call: TRBV19; j_call: TRBJ1-1; cdr3_nt: TGTGCCAGTAAGGGGGCCATCAAAGCTTTCTTT; cdr3_aa: CASKGAIKAFF
clone_size: .; d_call: .; v_call: TRBV28; j_call: TRBJ1-4; cdr3_nt: TGTGCCAGCAGTTTATTGACCGAGGTACAGGGTCCAACTAATGAAAAACTGTTTTTT; cdr3_aa: CASSLLTEVQGPTNEKLFF
clone_size: .; d_call: TRBD1; v_call: TRBV28; j_call: TRBJ2-7; cdr3_nt: TGTGCCAGCAGTACGCCCGGACAGGCCTACGAGCAGTACTTC; cdr3_aa: CASSTPGQAYEQYF
clone_size: .; d_call: .; v_call: TRBV5-1; j_call: TRBJ1-4; cdr3_nt: TGCGCCCTCACGGGGAAAACGGTGTTTTTT; cdr3_aa: CALTGKTVFF
clone_size: once; d_call: TRBD2; v_call: TRBV29-1; j_call: TRBJ2-7; cdr3_nt: TGCAGCGCCCAAAGACTAGCGGGAGGTTTGTACGAGCAGTACTTC; cdr3_aa: CSAQRLAGGLYEQYF
clone_size: few; d_call: .; v_call: TRBV6-5; j_call: TRBJ2-1; cdr3_nt: TGTGCCAGCAGTTACTCGATGGGAGTCTATGAGCAGTTCTTC; cdr3_aa: CASSYSMGVYEQFF
clone_size: once; d_call: TRBD2; v_call: TRBV5-4; j_call: TRBJ2-2; cdr3_nt: TGTGCCAGCAGCTTGAATCTAGCGGGAGCCGGGGAGCTGTTTTTT; cdr3_aa: CASSLNLAGAGELFF
clone_size: once; d_call: TRBD1; v_call: TRBV18; j_call: TRBJ1-5; cdr3_nt: TGTGCCAGCTCACCGCCGGGACAGGGTCGAGATCAGCCCCAGCATTTT; cdr3_aa: CASSPPGQGRDQPQHF
clone_size: .; d_call: .; v_call: TRBV2; j_call: TRBJ2-7; cdr3_nt: TGTGCCAGCAGGTCCGCTAGCGTTTCCTACGAGCAGTACTTC; cdr3_aa: CASRSASVSYEQYF
clone_size: .; d_call: .; v_call: TRBV11-1; j_call: TRBJ2-5; cdr3_nt: TGTGCCAGCAGGCGTGGGGAGACCCAGTACTTC; cdr3_aa: CASRRGETQYF
clone_size: .; d_call: .; v_call: TRBV11-2; j_call: TRBJ2-7; cdr3_nt: TGTGCCAGCAGCTTTGAGGTTCTCTCCTACGAGCAGTACTTC; cdr3_aa: CASSFEVLSYEQYF
clone_size: .; d_call: .; v_call: TRBV27; j_call: TRBJ1-1; cdr3_nt: TGTGCCAGCCGACATATTTATAGGACGAGGGGGGTTGAAGCTTTCTTT; cdr3_aa: CASRHIYRTRGVEAFF
clone_size: .; d_call: .; v_call: TRBV28; j_call: TRBJ1-4; cdr3_nt: TGTGCCAGCAGTTTAGGCAGGGGATATTTTGGGAATGAAAAACTGTTTTTT; cdr3_aa: CASSLGRGYFGNEKLFF
clone_size: .; d_call: .; v_call: TRBV11-2; j_call: TRBJ1-1; cdr3_nt: TGTGCCAGCAGCTTCCAAGGGAACACTGAAGCTTTCTTT; cdr3_aa: CASSFQGNTEAFF
clone_size: .; d_call: .; v_call: TRBV29-1; j_call: TRBJ1-1; cdr3_nt: TGCAGCGTCTACTTAACAGTTGGGGACACTGAAGCTTTCTTT; cdr3_aa: CSVYLTVGDTEAFF
clone_size: .; d_call: .; v_call: TRBV18; j_call: TRBJ2-7; cdr3_nt: TGTGCCAGCTCACCACCTACAGGGCACGAGCAGTACTTC; cdr3_aa: CASSPPTGHEQYF
clone_size: .; d_call: .; v_call: TRBV29-1; j_call: TRBJ1-1; cdr3_nt: TGCAGCGTTGACCGGGGAGGAACTGAAGCTTTCTTT; cdr3_aa: CSVDRGGTEAFF
clone_size: .; d_call: TRBD1; v_call: TRBV5-1; j_call: TRBJ2-2; cdr3_nt: TGCGCCAGCACCCACAGGGGAAACACCGGGGAGCTGTTTTTT; cdr3_aa: CASTHRGNTGELFF
clone_size: .; d_call: .; v_call: TRBV4-2; j_call: TRBJ2-7; cdr3_nt: TGTGCCAGCAGCCAAGACCCATATGGGAGCGGCAAATACGAGCAGTACTTC; cdr3_aa: CASSQDPYGSGKYEQYF
clone_size: once; d_call: .; v_call: TRBV11-1; j_call: TRBJ2-7; cdr3_nt: TGTGCCAGCAGCTTATCTCAGGTCGGGACCTACGAGCAGTACTTC; cdr3_aa: CASSLSQVGTYEQYF
clone_size: .; d_call: .; v_call: TRBV28; j_call: TRBJ2-5; cdr3_nt: TGTGCCAGCAGCGGGACTTTCTACCAAGAGACCCAGTACTTC; cdr3_aa: CASSGTFYQETQYF
clone_size: .; d_call: .; v_call: TRBV18; j_call: TRBJ2-7; cdr3_nt: TGTGCCAGCTCACCACCGGGAAAGGCAGGGATCTACGAGCAGTACTTC; cdr3_aa: CASSPPGKAGIYEQYF
clone_size: .; d_call: TRBD2; v_call: TRBV6-4; j_call: TRBJ2-2; cdr3_nt: TGTGCCAGCAGTGACTCGAGGTGCGGGAGGGGTAACGGGGAGCTGTTTTTT; cdr3_aa: CASSDSRCGRGNGELFF
clone_size: .; d_call: TRBD1; v_call: TRBV7-2; j_call: TRBJ1-2; cdr3_nt: TGTGCCAGCAGCTTTAGGGGACAGGGTTTTAACTATGGCTACACCTTC; cdr3_aa: CASSFRGQGFNYGYTF